This T cell receptor (beta chain) was identified in a study of CD8 T cells in ankylosing spondylitis. Study observations and caveats: In the blood and synovial fluid of reactive arthritis, some motif variants had been previously reported.

This clonotype has more than one count but fewer than ten. Its antigen is not identified. TCRdb independently ran MiXCR on the 5' RACE reads; one entry per CDR3 protein. The data show approximately 130,000 distinct CDR3 sequences, about 10% seen once. The germline gives CDR1 SGHTA, CDR2 FQGTGA. This CDR3 has 13 residues. V lost 5 bases to trimming and J lost 4 bases, with 11 bases between them. The TCR sequence derives from a female donor with ankylosing spondylitis or in good health (not recorded which). Sequenced material: blood, either unsorted or a sorted T cell fraction (not recorded which). The chain uses TRBV7-3 and TRBJ1-1, with D possibly being TRBD1 (6 bases). Here the CDR3 DNA reads TGTGCCAGCAGCGCTCAGGGGCCCACTGAAGCTTTCTTT. Translation: CASSAQGPTEAFF.